This paragraph reports one T cell receptor beta chain. This CDR3 is 15 amino acids long. V was pared by 0 bases and J by 4 bases, with 13 bases between. CDR1 is MNHNS, CDR2 SASEGT, per germline. The method was immunoSEQ multiplex PCR; TCRdb's version includes in-frame clones alone and lacks a portion of them. This table has 250,000 to 300,000 clones, around nine tenths appearing once. The data were taken from a study of blood T cell repertoires in COVID-19. Sample: PBMCs or T cells enriched from blood (not recorded which). The gene calls are TRBV6-1 and TRBJ2-7; TRBD1 might be the D (5 bases). This receptor was identified in a woman aged 45 to 65 who had been exposed to COVID-19. The CDR3 DNA reads as TGTGCCAGCAGTGAAGCTCCCCTGGCAGGGTACGAGCAGTACTTC. Its translation is CASSEAPLAGYEQYF.